The present T cell receptor (beta chain) was sequenced within a study of blood T cell repertoires in COVID-19. This clone occurred once. CDR3 length: 14 amino acids. The V gene's germline CDR1 is MNHEY and CDR2 SVGAGI. V gave up 6 bases and J gave up 3 bases, with 12 bases separating them. TCRdb's copy holds only in-frame clones and misses some; the assay was immunoSEQ multiplex PCR. The sample records about 170,000 clones, approximately 89% being singletons. Material: PBMCs or T cells enriched from blood (not recorded which). This chain links TRBV6-5 with TRBJ1-5, with a possible D match to TRBD1 (5 bases). This receptor was obtained from a woman between 18 and 29 years old who had recovered from COVID-19. The DNA of the CDR3 is TGTGCCAGCAGGGCCGTGACAGACAATCAGCCCCAGCATTTT. Its translation: CASRAVTDNQPQHF.